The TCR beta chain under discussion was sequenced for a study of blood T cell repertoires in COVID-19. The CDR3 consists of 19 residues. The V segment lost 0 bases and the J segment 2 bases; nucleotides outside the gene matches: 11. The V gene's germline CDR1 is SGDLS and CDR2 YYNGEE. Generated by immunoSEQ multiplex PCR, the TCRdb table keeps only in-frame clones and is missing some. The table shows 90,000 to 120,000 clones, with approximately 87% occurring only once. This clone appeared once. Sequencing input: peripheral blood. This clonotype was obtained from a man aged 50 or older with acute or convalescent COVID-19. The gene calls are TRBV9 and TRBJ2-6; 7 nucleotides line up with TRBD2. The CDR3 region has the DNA TGTGCCAGCAGCGTAGACCGCGGGAGAACTTGGGCTGGGGCCAACGTCCTGACTTTC. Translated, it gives CASSVDRGRTWAGANVLTF.